The 5 T cell receptor beta chains given below trace back to one sample, sequenced in a study of control samples from healthy donors and cancer patients. Repertoires were generated with immunoSEQ multiplex PCR, while TCRdb's copy carries only in-frame clones and drops some. The table includes fewer than 200,000 clones, around 93% detected once. Sequencing was carried out using blood. These receptors were obtained from an older woman in good health.

The chain recombines TRBV19 with TRBJ2-5, with a possible D match to TRBD2 (5 bases). Germline V gene lookup returns CDR1 LNHDA and CDR2 SQIVND (reference sequence). V gave up 4 bases and J gave up 4 bases, with 10 bases separating them. This CDR3 has 13 amino acids. The CDR3 DNA reads as TGTGCCAGTAGTACGGGAAGGGTAGAGACCCAGTACTTC. Protein sequence: CASSTGRVETQYF.

The rearrangement joins TRBV4-1 to TRBJ1-2, with D perhaps matching TRBD1 (5 bases). Trimming took 4 bases from V and 4 from J, leaving 13 bases between them. In germline, CDR1 is MGHRA, CDR2 YSYEKL. CDR3 length equals 14 residues. The CDR3 coding sequence is TGCGCCAGCAGCCCGGTAGGGGACCTCTATGGCTACACCTTC. It encodes CASSPVGDLYGYTF.

The rearrangement uses TRBV18 and TRBJ1-5; 9 bases are a match to TRBD1. Germline V gene sequence: CDR1 KGHSH, CDR2 LQKENI. CDR3 length: 18 amino acids. The V gene end was trimmed by 2 bases and the J gene end by 4 bases; junction bases not matched to a gene: 12. The CDR3, as DNA: TGTGCCAGCTCACCAAGCGTAACTAAGGGACAGGGAAATCAGCCCCAGCATTTT. Its translation: CASSPSVTKGQGNQPQHF.

The V call is TRBV18, the J call TRBJ1-3; D uncertain. This CDR3 has 14 amino acids. The V gene's germline CDR1 is KGHSH and CDR2 LQKENI. The ends were cut back, 1 base at V and 3 bases at J, with 7 bases in the middle. CDR3 in amino acids: CASSPLLGGNTIYF. CDR3 nucleotide sequence: TGTGCCAGCTCACCACTCCTCGGTGGAAACACCATATATTTT.

The chain employs TRBV2 and TRBJ1-1; D is perhaps TRBD1 (6 bases). The CDR3 is made up of 18 amino acids. From germline, CDR1 is SNHLY and CDR2 FYNNEI. V lost 2 bases and J lost 6, with 25 bases in between. This CDR3 is CASSELSSGTPPGAEAFF. The CDR3 bases are TGTGCCAGCAGTGAACTATCGTCCGGGACACCCCCAGGGGCTGAAGCTTTCTTT.